This T cell receptor (beta chain) is drawn from a study of control samples from healthy donors and cancer patients. There are 14 residues in the CDR3. With 3 bases removed from V and 12 bases from J, the gap between germline ends came to 18 bases. CDR1 is MDHEN and CDR2 is SYDVKM in the germline V gene. TCRdb's copy holds only in-frame clones and misses some; the assay was immunoSEQ multiplex PCR. The sample comprises approximately 120,000 clones, 90% of which are singletons, and 4% to 4.5% rests with the top ten. The genes are TRBV28 and TRBJ2-4; D is unclear. The sample consisted of blood. The sequence was obtained from a human donor in good health. The donor label of this sample is uncertain. This chain's CDR3 is CASSFGSGRFPQYF. DNA of the CDR3: TGTGCCAGCAGTTTTGGCTCAGGCCGATTCCCTCAGTACTTC.